One sample yielded the 15 T cell receptor beta chains listed below, sequenced in a study of shared clonotypes between healthy human individuals. Terminally differentiated effector memory CD45RA+ cells were excluded from the naive CD8 cells, which were CD45RO-negative and positively selected for CCR7. Clones were sequenced by immunoSEQ multiplex PCR, and TCRdb holds only the in-frame ones, with some missing. The sample holds about 1,900,000 clones, approximately 94% seen once. Material for sequencing was naive CD8+ T cells sorted from blood. These receptors all stem from a man aged 18-30 years in good health.

This clone was picked up one time. The chain has TRBV5-8 and TRBJ1-1; no clear D. V shed 2 bases and J shed 0 bases, with 5 bases lying between them. This CDR3 contains 13 residues. Germline V gene data show CDR1 as SGHTS and CDR2 as YDEGEE. CDR3 DNA: TGTGCCAGCAGCTTCGGATTGAACACTGAAGCTTTCTTT. Translated, it gives CASSFGLNTEAFF.

This rearrangement joins TRBV5-4 to TRBJ2-1; 7 positions agree with TRBD2. The CDR3 totals 15 residues. Germline V lookup: CDR1 SGHNT, CDR2 YYREEE (reference sequence). Trimming took 1 base from V and 15 from J; bases not matched to a gene: 16. DNA for the CDR3: TGTGCCAGCAGCTTGCTGGGGGAGGGGCGGATTAGTACGTTCTTC. It encodes CASSLLGEGRISTFF.

The genes are TRBV6-1 and TRBJ1-5, with unresolved D. The V gene's germline CDR1 is MNHNS and CDR2 SASEGT. The CDR3 runs to 12 residues. Trimming cost V 1 base and J 7 bases, with 5 bases left between them. CDR3 sequence reads: CASSEDLQPQHF. The DNA for the CDR3 is TGTGCCAGCAGTGAAGATCTCCAGCCCCAGCATTTT.

This clone occurred a few times. Other DNA sequences in the sample encode the same CDR3. This chain uses TRBV2 with TRBJ1-1; D remains ambiguous. The CDR3 length is 12 residues. Germline CDR1 SNHLY, CDR2 FYNNEI. Trimming took off 1 base at V and 0 bases at J, with 0 bases between the two ends. The CDR3 DNA is TGTGCCAGCAGTGAAGTGAACACTGAAGCTTTCTTT. Its protein is CASSEVNTEAFF.

The V gene is TRBV6-5, the J gene TRBJ1-1, with TRBD1 as a possible D gene (5 bases). This CDR3 contains 13 residues. CDR1 is MNHEY, CDR2 SVGAGI, per germline. V was trimmed by 3 bases and J by 4 bases, leaving 9 bases between them. The CDR3 loop is CASSYGRATEAFF. CDR3 bases: TGTGCCAGCAGTTATGGCAGGGCCACTGAAGCTTTCTTT.

V is TRBV13 and J is TRBJ2-7; D is uncertain. In germline, CDR1 is PRHDT, CDR2 FYEKMQ (reference sequence). The CDR3 contains 14 residues. With 4 bases removed from V and 4 bases from J, the gap between germline ends came to 14 bases. The CDR3 nucleotides are TGTGCCAGCAGCTCATCTCCCGTTCCTTACGAGCAGTACTTC. Translating gives CASSSSPVPYEQYF. The entire variable domain, with the rest obtained from reference TRBV13 and TRBJ2-7, is as follows: AAGVIQSPRHLIKEKRETATLKCYPIPRHDTVYWYQQGPGQDPQFLISFYEKMQSDKGSIPDRFSAQQFSDYHSELNMSSLELGDSALYFCASSSSPVPYEQYFGPGTRLTVT.

The V gene is TRBV2, the J gene TRBJ1-6; weak D call: TRBD1 (5 bases). Trimming shortened V by 1 base and J by 9 bases, and 22 bases separated the two germline ends. The CDR3 is 18 residues long. Germline CDR1 reads SNHLY; CDR2 reads FYNNEI. CDR3 protein: CASSEEEGSLVGSSPLHF. The CDR3 nucleotides are TGTGCCAGCAGTGAAGAGGAGGGGAGTTTGGTCGGGAGTTCACCCCTCCACTTT.

On this clone itself: This same CDR3 is encoded by further DNA sequences in the sample. The V call is TRBV9, the J call TRBJ2-1, with 7 bases fitting TRBD2. The CDR3 consists of 13 residues. With 3 bases clipped from V and 7 bases from J, the junction kept 4 bases outside the gene matches. CDR1 SGDLS and CDR2 YYNGEE come from the germline V gene. The DNA for the CDR3 is TGTGCCAGCAGCGCCCCGGGAGGAAATGAGCAGTTCTTC. This sequence encodes CASSAPGGNEQFF.

This clone was detected only once. One end of the junction is discordant with germline, which a read error may explain. The CDR3 sequence: CASSPAGTGAFF. CDR3 nucleotides: TGTGCCAGCAGCCCAGCCGGGACAGGGGCTTTCTTC. The gene calls are TRBV27 and TRBJ2-7, with 10 bases matching TRBD1. The CDR3 runs to 12 residues. The germline V gene encodes CDR1 MNHEY and CDR2 SMNVEV (reference sequence).

This chain uses TRBV5-6 with TRBJ1-5; no definite D call. Between the trimmed V and J ends, which lost 2 bases and 3 bases, there was a span of 9 bases. CDR1 is SGHDT, CDR2 YYEEEE, per germline. The CDR3 loop spans 14 amino acids. The DNA for the CDR3 is TGTGCCAGCAGCTTCGCCGGGGACAATCAGCCCCAGCATTTT. It is translated as CASSFAGDNQPQHF.

The chain carries TRBV6-6 and TRBJ1-1; D is uncertain. The V gene lost 3 bases and the J gene lost 0 bases, with 14 bases spanning the gap. This CDR3 is 16 amino acids long. Germline assignment: CDR1 MNHNY and CDR2 SVGAGI (reference sequence). The CDR3 DNA reads as TGTGCCAGCAGTTATTCGGTAGCAAGAATGAACACTGAAGCTTTCTTT. The encoded protein is CASSYSVARMNTEAFF.

J is TRBJ2-1 and V is TRBV27; 12 bases map to TRBD2. The germline gives CDR1 MNHEY, CDR2 SMNVEV (reference sequence). The CDR3 consists of 15 residues. The ends lost 3 bases at V and 8 bases at J; junction bases unmatched: 5. The CDR3 nucleotides are TGTGCCAGCAGTTTGACTAGCGGGAGTGTGGATGAGCAGTTCTTC. Protein sequence: CASSLTSGSVDEQFF.

V usage is TRBV6-1 and J usage is TRBJ2-7, with no clear D. V was cut by 8 bases and J by 3 bases, with 14 bases left in between. Looked up from germline, CDR1 is MNHNS and CDR2 is SASEGT. CDR3 length: 13 amino acids. CDR3 sequence: CASEKGRSYEQYF. CDR3 DNA sequence: TGTGCCAGCGAGAAGGGCAGGAGCTACGAGCAGTACTTC.

As for this clone: Other DNA sequences in this specimen translate into the identical CDR3. This chain uses TRBV9 with TRBJ2-2, with unresolved D. CDR1 is SGDLS, CDR2 YYNGEE, per germline. Trimming took off 0 bases at V and 1 base at J, with 7 bases between the two ends. This CDR3 has 15 residues. The chain's CDR3 is CASSVGSVNTGELFF. The CDR3 nucleotides read TGTGCCAGCAGCGTAGGGTCAGTGAACACCGGGGAGCTGTTTTTT.

The chain is built from TRBV5-8 and TRBJ2-7; 7 positions match TRBD1. Germline loops: CDR1 SGHTS, CDR2 YDEGEE. The V gene end was trimmed by 0 bases and the J gene end by 5 bases; junction bases not matched to a gene: 11. This CDR3 comprises 16 residues. CDR3 coding DNA: TGTGCCAGCAGCTTGGACCGCAGGGGGTATGAAAACGAGCAGTACTTC. This sequence encodes CASSLDRRGYENEQYF.